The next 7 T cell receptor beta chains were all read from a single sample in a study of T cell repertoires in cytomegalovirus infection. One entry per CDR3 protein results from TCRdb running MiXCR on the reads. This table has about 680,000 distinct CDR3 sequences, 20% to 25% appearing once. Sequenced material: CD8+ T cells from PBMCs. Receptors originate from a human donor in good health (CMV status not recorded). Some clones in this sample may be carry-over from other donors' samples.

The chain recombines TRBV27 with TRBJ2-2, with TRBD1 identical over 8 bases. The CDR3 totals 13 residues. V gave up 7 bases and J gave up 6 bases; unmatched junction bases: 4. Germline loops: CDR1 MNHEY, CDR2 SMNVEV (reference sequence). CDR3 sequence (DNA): TGTGCCAGCAAACCAGGGGGCCCCGGGGAGCTGTTTTTT. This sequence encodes CASKPGGPGELFF.

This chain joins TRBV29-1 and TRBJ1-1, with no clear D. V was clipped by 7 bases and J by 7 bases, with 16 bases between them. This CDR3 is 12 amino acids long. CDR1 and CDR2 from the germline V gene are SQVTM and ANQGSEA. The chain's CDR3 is CSGGELSFEAFF. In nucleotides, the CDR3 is TGCAGCGGGGGAGAGTTGTCGTTTGAAGCTTTCTTT.

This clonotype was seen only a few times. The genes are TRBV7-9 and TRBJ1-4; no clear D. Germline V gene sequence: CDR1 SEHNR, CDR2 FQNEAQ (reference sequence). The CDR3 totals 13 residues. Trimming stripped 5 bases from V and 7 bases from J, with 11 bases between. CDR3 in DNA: TGTGCCAGCAGCACCGCCTCTCCTGAAAAACTGTTTTTT. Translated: CASSTASPEKLFF.

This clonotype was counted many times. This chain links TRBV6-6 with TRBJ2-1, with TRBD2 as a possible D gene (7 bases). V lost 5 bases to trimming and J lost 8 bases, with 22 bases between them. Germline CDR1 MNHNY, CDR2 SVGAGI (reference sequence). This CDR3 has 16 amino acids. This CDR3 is CASSTLDGGAFYEQFF. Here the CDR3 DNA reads TGTGCCAGCAGTACTCTCGATGGGGGGGCTTTCTATGAGCAGTTCTTC.

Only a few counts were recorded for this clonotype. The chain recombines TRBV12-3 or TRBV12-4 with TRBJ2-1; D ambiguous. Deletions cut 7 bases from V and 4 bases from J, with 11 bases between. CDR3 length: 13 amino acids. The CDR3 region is CASTLLTYNEQFF. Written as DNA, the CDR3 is TGTGCCAGCACCCTCTTAACGTACAATGAGCAGTTCTTC.

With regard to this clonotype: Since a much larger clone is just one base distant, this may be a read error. As DNA, the CDR3 is TGTACCAGCAGCTCTTCCAGGGAGGAAAACCCAGAGACCCAGTACTTC. This sequence encodes CTSSSSREENPETQYF. The chain has TRBV7-4 and TRBJ2-5, with D perhaps TRBD2 (6 bases). The V gene's germline CDR1 is SGHVT and CDR2 SQSDAQ. The CDR3 is made up of 16 amino acids.

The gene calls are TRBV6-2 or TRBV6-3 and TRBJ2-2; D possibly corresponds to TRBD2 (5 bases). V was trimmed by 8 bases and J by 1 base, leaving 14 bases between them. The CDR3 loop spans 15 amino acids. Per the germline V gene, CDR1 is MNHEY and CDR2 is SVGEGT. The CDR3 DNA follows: TGTGCCAGCCGGAAGGAGGCGGGGAACACCGGGGAGCTGTTTTTT. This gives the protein CASRKEAGNTGELFF.